Shown below are 18 T cell receptor beta chains from a single sample sequenced in a study of blood T cells in healthy people across ages. Using a J-beta primer mix together with a sample-barcoded 5' primer, a second PCR was run for about 6 to 11 cycles. Via MiXCR, TCRdb re-called the 5' RACE reads, giving one row per CDR3 protein. This table holds approximately 680,000 distinct CDR3 sequences, 32% found once. Sequencing was carried out using blood. These TCRs come from a woman aged 80 or older in good health.

In regard to this clonotype: Since a much larger clone is just one base distant, this may be a read error. The J gene is TRBJ2-1, the V gene TRBV10-3, with TRBD1 identical over 11 bases. V was clipped by 2 bases and J by 9 bases; unmatched bases: 6. Germline V gene lookup returns CDR1 ENHRY and CDR2 SYGVKD. This CDR3 region has 15 residues. The DNA for the CDR3 is TGTGCCATCAGTGAGGCGGACAGGGGGCTAGGTGAGCAGTTCTTC. This sequence encodes CAISEADRGLGEQFF.

This clonotype occurred many times. The rearrangement uses TRBV24-1 and TRBJ2-3; a possible D gene is TRBD2 (6 bases). The CDR3 consists of 12 residues. Germline V lookup: CDR1 KGHDR, CDR2 SFDVKD. V was trimmed by 9 bases and J by 1 base, leaving 7 bases between them. CDR3 sequence reads: CATWGGTDTQYF. The CDR3 nucleotides read TGTGCCACCTGGGGGGGCACAGATACGCAGTATTTT.

In its sample, this clonotype was seen a few times. The rearrangement uses TRBV7-2 and TRBJ2-1; D unclear. The end of the DNA aligns better with TRBJ2-7, so the J call may be wrong. CDR1 is SGHTA, CDR2 FQGNSA, per germline. The CDR3 sequence is 16 residues long. The CDR3 DNA follows: TGTGCCAGCAGCTTAGGGGCCAGCAGCTCCTACAATGAGCAGTACTTC. Protein: CASSLGASSSYNEQYF.

In this sample, this clonotype turned up a few times. CDR3 loop: CASRPQGAGANVLTF. The CDR3 nucleotides are TGTGCCAGCAGACCCCAGGGGGCTGGGGCCAACGTCCTGACTTTC. The rearrangement links TRBV2 to TRBJ2-6, with 7 bases fitting TRBD1. V shed 6 bases, J shed 2 bases, and the junction held 4 bases outside the gene matches. CDR3 size: 15 residues. CDR1 and CDR2 from the germline V gene are SNHLY and FYNNEI. Full variable domain (outside the CDR3, taken from reference TRBV2 and TRBJ2-6): EPEVTQTPSHQVTQMGQEVILRCVPISNHLYFYWYRQILGQKVEFLVSFYNNEISEKSEIFDDQFSVERPDGSNFTLKIRSTKLEDSAMYFCASRPQGAGANVLTFGAGSRLTVL.

A few counts support this clonotype. J is TRBJ2-5 and V is TRBV5-1, with unresolved D. Trimming pared 3 bases from V and 11 bases from J, leaving 14 bases between. This CDR3 is built from 12 residues. The germline gives CDR1 SGHRS, CDR2 YFSETQ. The CDR3 DNA follows: TGCGCCAGCAGCTCCCAAAACAATGAGCAGTACTTC. It yields the protein CASSSQNNEQYF.

This clonotype appeared many times. The genes are TRBV29-1 and TRBJ2-2; 10 bases fit TRBD1. This CDR3 has 13 residues. Germline V CDR1 and CDR2: SQVTM, ANQGSEA. The J segment lost 5 bases and the V segment lost 4 bases, leaving 1 base of the junction unmatched. The CDR3 is CSVGQGATGELFF. For the CDR3, the DNA is TGCAGCGTTGGACAGGGGGCAACCGGGGAGCTGTTTTTT.

This clonotype was detected only a few times. V and J are TRBV29-1 and TRBJ2-3, with 7 positions matching TRBD2. After removal of 5 bases from V and 2 bases from J, the junction contained 4 bases not matched to a gene. The CDR3 spans 13 residues. Per the germline V gene, CDR1 is SQVTM and CDR2 is ANQGSEA. The DNA for the CDR3 is TGCAGCGTTCTGGGAGGGCACACAGATACGCAGTATTTT. Protein product: CSVLGGHTDTQYF.

A few counts support this clonotype. A read error may be the cause here, since a much bigger clone is one base away. The chain combines TRBV5-1 with TRBJ2-5, with TRBD1 matching 11 bases. The J call may be in error: the DNA end matches TRBJ2-1 better. CDR1 and CDR2 from the germline V gene are SGHRS and YFSETQ. CDR3 length: 16 residues. The CDR3 DNA reads as TGCGCCAGCAGCCTCCGGACAGGGGGCTTAGGAGAGACCCAGTTCTTC. This encodes CASSLRTGGLGETQFF.

A remark on this clonotype: One junction end does not reproduce the germline sequence, and a read error may be involved. The chain has TRBV2 and TRBJ2-6; D possibly corresponds to TRBD1 (5 bases). The CDR3 spans 14 residues. The germline V gene encodes CDR1 SNHLY and CDR2 FYNNEI. The CDR3 sequence is CASSVPSGANVRTF. CDR3 sequence (DNA): TGTGCCAGCAGTGTGCCCTCTGGGGCCAACGTCCGGACTTTC. Looking up the rest from reference TRBV2 and TRBJ2-6 gives the full variable domain: EPEVTQTPSHQVTQMGQEVILRCVPISNHLYFYWYRQILGQKVEFLVSFYNNEISEKSEIFDDQFSVERPDGSNFTLKIRSTKLEDSAMYFCASSVPSGANVRTFGAGSRLTVL.

This clonotype appeared many times. The chain joins TRBV29-1 to TRBJ1-2; D gene uncertain. This CDR3 spans 14 amino acids. The germline gives CDR1 SQVTM, CDR2 ANQGSEA. Trimming shortened V by 0 bases and J by 4 bases, and 12 bases separated the two germline ends. This CDR3 reads CSVEEPAVLYGYTF. The CDR3 coding sequence is TGCAGCGTTGAAGAGCCGGCGGTCCTCTATGGCTACACCTTC.

CDR3 sequence: CSARALAGVREQYF. The CDR3, as DNA: TGCAGTGCTAGAGCGCTAGCGGGAGTACGGGAGCAGTACTTC. V usage is TRBV20-1 and J usage is TRBJ2-5; TRBD2 aligns across 10 bases. The germline CDR1 and CDR2 sequences are DFQATT and SNEGSKA (reference sequence). V shed 1 base and J 11 bases; nucleotides not matched to a gene: 10. There are 14 residues in the CDR3.

This clonotype was counted at least ten times. The rearrangement joins TRBV30 to TRBJ1-2, with a possible D match to TRBD1 (6 bases). CDR1 GTSNPN and CDR2 SVGIG come from the germline V gene (reference sequence). This CDR3 has 14 amino acids. Trimming shortened V by 0 bases and J by 6 bases, and 14 bases separated the two germline ends. This CDR3 reads CAWSVRQGKDGYTF. The DNA for the CDR3 is TGTGCCTGGAGTGTACGTCAGGGGAAGGATGGCTACACCTTC.

At least ten counts were recorded for this clonotype. J is TRBJ2-5 and V is TRBV6-1, with TRBD1 matching 9 bases. This CDR3 has 15 amino acids. With 8 bases clipped from V and 3 bases from J, the junction kept 10 bases outside the gene matches. The germline V gene has CDR1 MNHNS and CDR2 SASEGT. DNA for the CDR3: TGTGCCAGCTCCGGGACAGGGAACGGAAAAGAGACCCAGTACTTC. It specifies CASSGTGNGKETQYF.

This clonotype has a count of ten or more. The V and J genes are TRBV20-1 and TRBJ2-7; D is possibly TRBD1 (6 bases). The CDR3 length is 14 residues. The V and J ends lost 2 bases and 3 bases respectively, with 14 bases between them. Germline V CDR1 and CDR2: DFQATT, SNEGSKA (reference sequence). The CDR3 sequence is CSARYPGHLYEQYF. In DNA form, the CDR3 reads TGCAGTGCTAGATACCCGGGACACCTCTACGAGCAGTACTTC.

This clonotype turned up a few times. A read error may be the cause here, since a much bigger clone is one base away. In nucleotides, the CDR3 is TGCAGTGCTAGAGAGTTTGCGGGGATGGAGACCCAGTACTTC. Its protein product is CSAREFAGMETQYF. The rearrangement joins TRBV20-1 to TRBJ2-5; a weak D match, TRBD2 (6 bases). Germline values: CDR1 DFQATT, CDR2 SNEGSKA (reference sequence). The CDR3 totals 14 residues. Trimming shortened V by 0 bases and J by 5 bases, and 13 bases separated the two germline ends.

Ten or more counts support this clonotype. The chain is built from TRBV2 and TRBJ2-7, with D uncertain. CDR1 SNHLY and CDR2 FYNNEI come from the germline V gene. The CDR3 has 14 amino acids. V was shortened by 3 bases and J by 6 bases, with 15 bases between the two germline ends. The CDR3 reads CASSEETVGSEQYF. The CDR3 bases are TGTGCCAGCAGTGAGGAGACGGTGGGGTCCGAGCAGTACTTC.

In this sample, this clonotype turned up many times. The chain carries TRBV6-6 and TRBJ2-7, with D possibly matching TRBD2 (5 bases). Germline lookup yields CDR1 MNHNY and CDR2 SVGAGI (reference sequence). Trimming removed 6 bases from V and 5 bases from J, with 11 bases in between. This CDR3 has 12 residues. The CDR3 DNA reads TGTGCCAGCAGCCCGGGGTCCCACGAGCAGTACTTC. Its translation: CASSPGSHEQYF.

This clonotype has ten or more counts. The chain is built from TRBV20-1 and TRBJ2-3; the D is unclear. V lost 6 bases, J lost 2 bases, and 15 bases lay in between. This CDR3 contains 14 residues. Germline assignment: CDR1 DFQATT and CDR2 SNEGSKA (reference sequence). The CDR3 DNA reads as TGCAGTGCAGAAAAAGGTACCGCCACAGATACGCAGTATTTT. This encodes CSAEKGTATDTQYF.